One sample yielded the 23 T cell receptor beta chains listed below, sequenced in a study of blood T cell repertoires in COVID-19. Sequenced by immunoSEQ multiplex PCR; TCRdb stores in-frame clones only, minus some. The table has approximately 84,000 clones, over 80% seen once. The sample consisted of peripheral blood. The origin of the receptors is a human donor in a cohort sampled during active COVID-19.

J is TRBJ1-6 and V is TRBV5-6, with 9 bases lining up with TRBD1. Germline CDR1 SGHDT, CDR2 YYEEEE. V gave up 3 bases and J gave up 1 base; unmatched junction bases: 5. This CDR3 comprises 17 residues. The CDR3 DNA follows: TGTGCCAGCAGCTCTGGGACAGGGCGGTCCTATAATTCACCCCTCCACTTT. It specifies CASSSGTGRSYNSPLHF.

This rearrangement joins TRBV5-1 to TRBJ1-1, with D perhaps TRBD1 (5 bases). V gave up 0 bases and J gave up 4 bases, with 16 bases separating them. Germline CDR1 SGHRS, CDR2 YFSETQ. The CDR3 consists of 16 residues. CDR3 protein: CASSLASAGLGTEAFF. CDR3 sequence (DNA): TGCGCCAGCAGCTTGGCCTCTGCAGGGTTGGGCACTGAAGCTTTCTTT.

V and J are TRBV2 and TRBJ2-7; tentative D call: TRBD2 (6 bases). The CDR3 has 14 residues. The V end was cut by 5 bases, the J end by 2 bases, with 13 bases between. Germline lookup yields CDR1 SNHLY and CDR2 FYNNEI. The DNA of the CDR3 is TGTGCCAGCAGTCCGGGACTGGGCCCCTACGAGCAGTACTTC. It codes for CASSPGLGPYEQYF. Full variable domain (rest looked up from reference TRBV2 and TRBJ2-7): EPEVTQTPSHQVTQMGQEVILRCVPISNHLYFYWYRQILGQKVEFLVSFYNNEISEKSEIFDDQFSVERPDGSNFTLKIRSTKLEDSAMYFCASSPGLGPYEQYFGPGTRLTVT.

The chain employs TRBV4-1 and TRBJ2-7; a possible D gene is TRBD1 (5 bases). The CDR3 sequence is 15 residues long. With 0 bases removed from V and 4 bases from J, the gap between germline ends came to 13 bases. Germline V lookup: CDR1 MGHRA, CDR2 YSYEKL. This CDR3 reads CASSQERQLWYEQYF. The CDR3 nucleotides read TGCGCCAGCAGCCAAGAGAGACAGCTCTGGTACGAGCAGTACTTC.

V is TRBV20-1 and J is TRBJ2-3; a possible D gene is TRBD2 (6 bases). Per the germline V gene, CDR1 is DFQATT and CDR2 is SNEGSKA (reference sequence). Trimming removed 7 bases at V and 7 bases at J, with 12 bases between. The CDR3 length is 11 residues. CDR3 DNA sequence: TGCAGTGGCCGGGGGAGAAATACGCAGTATTTT. Translating it yields CSGRGRNTQYF.

The chain couples TRBV5-1 to TRBJ1-2; no clear D gene. CDR3 length: 14 residues. The V gene lost 0 bases and the J gene lost 4 bases, with 10 bases spanning the gap. Germline CDR1 reads SGHRS; CDR2 reads YFSETQ. CDR3 sequence reads: CASSLESGIYGYTF. DNA of the CDR3: TGCGCCAGCAGCTTGGAATCGGGAATCTATGGCTACACCTTC.

This chain uses TRBV28 with TRBJ2-7; a possible D gene is TRBD1 (5 bases). Trimming stripped 1 base from V and 0 bases from J, with 10 bases between. Germline CDR1 reads MDHEN; CDR2 reads SYDVKM. This CDR3 comprises 15 residues. This CDR3 reads CASSLFQGSSYEQYF. The DNA for the CDR3 is TGTGCCAGCAGTTTATTTCAGGGTAGCTCCTACGAGCAGTACTTC.

This rearrangement joins TRBV4-3 to TRBJ2-3; D gene unclear. There are 19 residues in the CDR3. Trimming removed 0 bases from V and 0 bases from J, with 19 bases in between. Germline CDR1 is LGHNA and CDR2 is YSLEER. CDR3 amino acids: CASSQDRFRSKTSTDTQYF. CDR3 sequence (DNA): TGCGCCAGCAGCCAAGATAGGTTTCGTTCGAAGACTAGCACAGATACGCAGTATTTT.

The V and J genes are TRBV5-1 and TRBJ2-6, with 11 bases lining up with TRBD1. CDR1 and CDR2 (germline): SGHRS, YFSETQ. The CDR3 totals 18 residues. V trimming: 4 bases; J trimming: 0 bases; junction bases outside the gene matches: 6. In nucleotides, the CDR3 is TGCGCCAGCAGCCTTGACGGGACAGGGGGCTCTGGGGCCAACGTCCTGACTTTC. Protein: CASSLDGTGGSGANVLTF.

As to this clone: At one end the junction does not follow the germline gene, possibly because of a read error. The chain's CDR3 is CASSQGLTSRGAVF. CDR3 DNA sequence: TGTGCCAGCAGCCAGGGATTAACGAGTCGGGGAGCTGTTTTT. The chain uses TRBV3-1 (or the pseudogene TRBV3-2) and TRBJ2-2, with D maybe TRBD2 (5 bases). Germline V gene data show CDR1 as LGHDT and CDR2 as YNNKEL (reference sequence). The CDR3 runs to 14 residues.

The chain carries TRBV7-9 and TRBJ2-7; 12 bases are shared with TRBD2. V lost 5 bases, J lost 0 bases, and 2 bases stayed unmatched. The CDR3 runs 15 residues. Germline CDR1 SEHNR, CDR2 FQNEAQ (reference sequence). CDR3 DNA: TGTGCCAGCAGCCAGACTAGCGGGGGCTCCTACGAGCAGTACTTC. It is translated as CASSQTSGGSYEQYF.

This chain uses TRBV5-6 with TRBJ1-2, with 7 bases fitting TRBD1. This CDR3 is 15 amino acids long. V shed 4 bases and J 1 base; nucleotides not matched to a gene: 7. CDR1 is SGHDT, CDR2 YYEEEE, per germline. CDR3 DNA sequence: TGTGCCAGCAGCAAAACAGGGGACCGTAACTATGGCTACACCTTC. Translation: CASSKTGDRNYGYTF.

V usage is TRBV27 and J usage is TRBJ2-3; the D gene is possibly TRBD1 (5 bases). From germline, CDR1 is MNHEY and CDR2 SMNVEV (reference sequence). The CDR3 runs to 13 residues. Trimming removed 6 bases from V and 2 bases from J, with 9 bases in between. CDR3 nucleotide sequence: TGTGCCAGCAGACTGGACAACACAGATACGCAGTATTTT. Its translation: CASRLDNTDTQYF.

The chain employs TRBV2 and TRBJ1-2, with 7 bases identical to TRBD1. The CDR3 extends over 15 amino acids. Per the germline V gene, CDR1 is SNHLY and CDR2 is FYNNEI. Losses at the gene ends were 6 bases for V and 2 bases for J; bases not matched to a gene: 9. The CDR3 DNA follows: TGTGCCAGCAGCGAACTAAGGGGACAGAACTATGGCTACACCTTC. Translated: CASSELRGQNYGYTF.

A few counts support this clone. The chain recombines TRBV7-9 with TRBJ2-1; 10 nucleotides agree with TRBD2. Trimming at V came to 3 bases and at J to 3 bases, leaving 2 bases not matched to a gene. CDR1 and CDR2 (germline): SEHNR, FQNEAQ (reference sequence). This CDR3 contains 15 residues. CDR3 bases: TGTGCCAGCAGCTTGAGACTAGCGGGCTACAATGAGCAGTTCTTC. This gives the protein CASSLRLAGYNEQFF.

The J gene is TRBJ2-7, the V gene TRBV5-1; 9 bases align to TRBD2. The CDR3 sequence is 16 residues long. V lost 3 bases and J lost 7; bases outside the gene matches: 14. From germline, CDR1 is SGHRS and CDR2 YFSETQ. The CDR3 nucleotides are TGCGCCAGCAGCTCCCCCGGGACTAGCTTGACTGTGGAGCAGTACTTC. Translation gives CASSSPGTSLTVEQYF.

V and J are TRBV7-3 and TRBJ2-2; possibly TRBD1 for D (5 bases). The germline V and J ends were trimmed by 5 bases and 2 bases, with 15 bases remaining between them. The CDR3 spans 16 residues. CDR1 is SGHTA and CDR2 is FQGTGA in the germline V gene. Here the CDR3 reads CASSPPGIANTGELFF. CDR3 nucleotides: TGTGCCAGCAGCCCCCCAGGGATCGCAAACACCGGGGAGCTGTTTTTT. The variable domain in full, completed from reference TRBV7-3 and TRBJ2-2, reads GAGVSQTPSNKVTEKGKYVELRCDPISGHTALYWYRQSLGQGPEFLIYFQGTGAADDSGLPNDRFFAVRPEGSVSTLKIQRTERGDSAVYLCASSPPGIANTGELFFGEGSRLTVL.

V is TRBV15 and J is TRBJ2-7, with 9 bases fitting TRBD1. CDR3 size: 13 residues. CDR1 is LNHNV and CDR2 is YYDKDF in the germline V gene (reference sequence). Unmatched junction bases numbered 6, after V lost 3 bases and J lost 9 bases. Here the CDR3 DNA reads TGTGCCACCAGCAGGGGACAGGGAGGCGGGCAGTACTTC. It is translated as CATSRGQGGGQYF.

The chain joins TRBV5-4 to TRBJ2-2, with TRBD2 identical over 7 bases. The CDR3 runs to 16 residues. The germline CDR1 and CDR2 sequences are SGHNT and YYREEE (reference sequence). Losses at the gene ends were 4 bases for V and 1 base for J; bases not matched to a gene: 7. CDR3 protein: CASSPGGGGNTGELFF. The CDR3, as DNA: TGTGCCAGCAGCCCTGGAGGCGGGGGGAACACCGGGGAGCTGTTTTTT.

The chain employs TRBV6-5 and TRBJ1-3; D unresolved. This CDR3 has 15 residues. V was trimmed by 5 bases and J by 4 bases, leaving 15 bases between them. Germline CDR1 reads MNHEY; CDR2 reads SVGAGI. The CDR3 reads CASSRGGSGGNTIYF. DNA for the CDR3: TGTGCCAGCAGTCGCGGAGGGAGTGGAGGAAACACCATATATTTT.

This chain connects TRBV5-6 to TRBJ1-2; D uncertain. The CDR3 length is 13 residues. Germline V CDR1 and CDR2: SGHDT, YYEEEE. V dropped 0 bases and J dropped 8 bases, with 11 bases sitting between them. DNA for the CDR3: TGTGCCAGCAGCTTGGGGACGGAGGCGGGCTACACCTTC. Amino acids: CASSLGTEAGYTF.

The chain has TRBV10-3 and TRBJ2-3, with D hard to call. The CDR3 is 13 amino acids. The ends were cut back, 8 bases at V and 0 bases at J, with 9 bases in the middle. Germline lookup yields CDR1 ENHRY and CDR2 SYGVKD. CDR3 nucleotide sequence: TGTGCCATCGCTAACCCTAGCACAGATACGCAGTATTTT. This sequence encodes CAIANPSTDTQYF.

The genes are TRBV30 and TRBJ1-1; D might be TRBD1 (5 bases). The germline gives CDR1 GTSNPN, CDR2 SVGIG (reference sequence). Trimming shortened V by 2 bases and J by 10 bases, and 17 bases separated the two germline ends. The CDR3 has 13 residues. CDR3 nucleotide sequence: TGTGCCTGGAGTCTGGGACTGCCGATGGGAGCTTTCTTT. Encoded protein: CAWSLGLPMGAFF. Full variable domain (missing parts from reference TRBV30 and TRBJ1-1): SQTIHQWPATLVQPVGSPLSLECTVEGTSNPNLYWYRQAAGRGLQLLFYSVGIGQISSEVPQNLSASRPQDRQFILSSKKLLLSDSGFYLCAWSLGLPMGAFFGQGTRLTVV.